This T cell receptor (beta chain) derives from a study of Siglec-9 on CD8 T cells in melanoma. Profiled with immunoSEQ multiplex PCR; TCRdb holds only in-frame clones, not every one. The data contain some 37,000 clones, approximately 84% of them singletons. CDR1 is LNHDA, CDR2 SQIVND, per germline (reference sequence). The CDR3 runs to 14 residues. V was cut by 2 bases and J by 2 bases, with 8 bases left in between. Overall study findings and caveats: An effector memory CD8+ subset marked by Siglec-9 reportedly appeared to gather in melanoma.

Concerning this clone: Its matching antigen is unknown.

The chain uses TRBV19 and TRBJ2-3; D remains unclear. The TCR comes from a human donor in good health. The sample was Siglec-9- CD8+ T cells sorted from blood. The DNA for the CDR3 is TGTGCCAGTAGTATAACCCTAGACACAGATACGCAGTATTTT. Translation: CASSITLDTDTQYF.